Following are 24 T cell receptor beta chains from one sample sequenced in a study of cytomegalovirus exposure and HLA in healthy donors. Assay used: immunoSEQ multiplex PCR; TCRdb lists only in-frame clones, some missing. This table has approximately 300,000 clones, about 85% appearing once. The sample consisted of PBMCs. These receptors were taken from a woman younger than 45 in good health and CMV-seropositive.

The chain links TRBV7-2 to TRBJ1-2; D is undetermined. Germline CDR1 and CDR2: SGHTA and FQGNSA. V was pared by 6 bases and J by 7 bases, with 12 bases between. This CDR3 is 12 amino acids long. CDR3 residues: CASSSQVFGYTF. As DNA, the CDR3 is TGTGCCAGCAGTTCTCAGGTATTTGGCTACACCTTC.

The chain employs TRBV11-2 and TRBJ1-6; 8 positions agree with TRBD1. V lost 9 bases to trimming and J lost 6 bases; unmatched junction nucleotides: 7. Germline V CDR1 and CDR2: SGHAT, FQNNGV. The CDR3 extends over 14 amino acids. The CDR3, as DNA: TGTGCCAGACCGGGACAGGAGTCTAATTCACCCCTCCACTTT. Its translation is CARPGQESNSPLHF.

Only one count was recorded for this clone. The gene calls are TRBV4-2 and TRBJ1-5, with a possible D match to TRBD1 (5 bases). Germline values: CDR1 LGHNA, CDR2 YNFKEQ. Trimming removed 2 bases from V and 6 bases from J, with 11 bases in between. The CDR3 loop spans 14 amino acids. This CDR3 reads CASSQNSGGQPQHF. CDR3 sequence (DNA): TGTGCCAGCAGCCAAAATAGTGGGGGTCAGCCCCAGCATTTT.

This clone was counted a few times. This chain uses TRBV14 with TRBJ1-1; D perhaps matches TRBD1 (5 bases). This CDR3 region has 16 residues. V shed 4 bases and J shed 0 bases, with 15 bases lying between them. From germline, CDR1 is SGHDN and CDR2 FVKESK. The CDR3 is CASSRSSGALNTEAFF. The CDR3 DNA reads TGTGCCAGCAGCCGGAGCTCCGGGGCTTTGAACACTGAAGCTTTCTTT.

This clone was counted a single time. The CDR3: CASSLYYEQYF. Here the CDR3 DNA reads TGTGCCAGCAGCCTCTACTACGAGCAGTACTTC. The chain carries TRBV14 and TRBJ2-7; D unclear. This CDR3 comprises 11 residues. Trimming stripped 4 bases from V and 3 bases from J, with 4 bases between. Germline values: CDR1 SGHDN, CDR2 FVKESK.

The chain joins TRBV4-2 to TRBJ2-3; 8 bases are shared with TRBD2. Unmatched junction bases numbered 8, after V lost 3 bases and J lost 3 bases. The CDR3 sequence is 16 residues long. From germline, CDR1 is LGHNA and CDR2 YNFKEQ. The CDR3 protein is CASSQLGAGGTDTQYF. The DNA of the CDR3 is TGTGCCAGCAGCCAGCTGGGTGCGGGAGGTACAGATACGCAGTATTTT.

CDR3 coding DNA: TGCGCCAGCAGCTTGGCCGTTGAAGAGACCCAGTACTTC. Translation gives CASSLAVEETQYF. The V call is TRBV5-1, the J call TRBJ2-5, with D hard to call. Germline V lookup: CDR1 SGHRS, CDR2 YFSETQ. This CDR3 contains 13 residues. Trimming shortened V by 0 bases and J by 3 bases, and 6 bases separated the two germline ends.

The rearrangement links TRBV4-1 to TRBJ2-2, with 7 bases identical to TRBD2. The CDR3 loop spans 21 amino acids. Germline CDR1 is MGHRA and CDR2 is YSYEKL. After removal of 0 bases from V and 4 bases from J, the junction contained 20 bases not matched to a gene. The CDR3 reads CASSQDTRGLGEGLGTGELFF. The CDR3 DNA sequence: TGCGCCAGCAGCCAAGATACCCGGGGCTTGGGGGAGGGCCTCGGCACCGGGGAGCTGTTTTTT.

V and J are TRBV11-1 and TRBJ2-5; D may be TRBD1 or TRBD2 (6 bases each). CDR1 is SGHAT, CDR2 FQDESV, per germline (reference sequence). This CDR3 comprises 15 residues. V shed 5 bases and J shed 3 bases, with 16 bases lying between them. CDR3 residues: CASSLNRGREETQYF. The CDR3 bases are TGTGCCAGCAGCCTAAATCGGGGGCGTGAAGAGACCCAGTACTTC.

The chain combines TRBV5-1 with TRBJ2-7, with D possibly being TRBD1 (6 bases). The CDR3 is 15 amino acids. Trimming left V 0 bases short and J 4 bases short, with 14 bases between. Germline CDR1 SGHRS, CDR2 YFSETQ. The chain's CDR3 is CASSLGGATGYEQYF. The CDR3 nucleotides read TGCGCCAGCAGCTTGGGGGGAGCAACAGGGTACGAGCAGTACTTC.

The V call is TRBV29-1, the J call TRBJ2-5; 10 bases line up with TRBD2. The J call may not be correct, given that the DNA end is closer to TRBJ2-7. Germline V CDR1 and CDR2: SQVTM, ANQGSEA. There are 14 residues in the CDR3. In DNA, the CDR3 is TGCAGCGTTGAAGTTGGGACTAGCGCCTACGAGCAGTACTTC. Translated, it gives CSVEVGTSAYEQYF.

The chain uses TRBV7-2 and TRBJ2-7; 8 nucleotides match TRBD2. This CDR3 region has 16 residues. The germline CDR1 and CDR2 sequences are SGHTA and FQGNSA. J lost 1 base, V lost 0 bases, and 5 bases had no gene match. DNA for the CDR3: TGTGCCAGCAGCTTAGCACTAGCGGCTATATCCTACGAGCAGTACTTC. The encoded protein is CASSLALAAISYEQYF.

The chain is built from TRBV4-2 and TRBJ1-3; D ambiguous. There are 18 residues in the CDR3. Germline V gene sequence: CDR1 LGHNA, CDR2 YNFKEQ. Trimming pared 0 bases from V and 0 bases from J, leaving 15 bases between. CDR3 protein: CASSQELSGVLSGNTIYF. The DNA for the CDR3 is TGTGCCAGCAGCCAAGAGTTATCCGGGGTCCTCTCTGGAAACACCATATATTTT.

The chain recombines TRBV6-1 with TRBJ1-6; D gene ambiguous. Germline-derived CDR1 and CDR2 are MNHNS and SASEGT. There are 13 residues in the CDR3. Trimming shortened V by 3 bases and J by 8 bases, and 8 bases separated the two germline ends. As DNA, the CDR3 is TGTGCCAGCAGTGAGGTCATTCATTCACCCCTCCACTTT. Its translation is CASSEVIHSPLHF.

This rearrangement joins TRBV7-8 to TRBJ2-7; D remains ambiguous. There are 14 residues in the CDR3. From germline, CDR1 is SGHVS and CDR2 FQNEAQ. Trimming took off 5 bases at V and 2 bases at J, with 13 bases between the two ends. CDR3 residues: CASSQGPETYEQYF. As DNA, the CDR3 is TGTGCCAGCAGCCAAGGACCGGAGACCTACGAGCAGTACTTC.

The V call is TRBV30, the J call TRBJ1-1; D remains ambiguous. The CDR3 has 15 residues. CDR1 is GTSNPN, CDR2 SVGIG, per germline (reference sequence). Trimming took 2 bases from V and 3 from J, leaving 16 bases between them. CDR3 coding DNA: TGTGCCTGGAGTAAGGACTGGCTGTCTGACACTGAAGCTTTCTTT. As protein: CAWSKDWLSDTEAFF.

V is TRBV7-9 and J is TRBJ2-5; TRBD1 aligns across 8 bases. V gave up 2 bases and J gave up 5 bases; unmatched junction bases: 4. The germline gives CDR1 SEHNR, CDR2 FQNEAQ (reference sequence). This CDR3 has 14 amino acids. CDR3 DNA sequence: TGTGCCAGCAGCTTACTGACAGGGGAGGAGACCCAGTACTTC. As protein: CASSLLTGEETQYF.

The CDR3 sequence: CASSLPGTADEQYF. CDR3 sequence (DNA): TGTGCCAGCAGTTTACCCGGGACAGCGGACGAGCAGTACTTC. V and J are TRBV28 and TRBJ2-7; TRBD1 agrees at 7 bases. Trimming took 2 bases from V and 5 from J; bases not matched to a gene: 6. This CDR3 is 14 amino acids long. CDR1 and CDR2 (germline): MDHEN, SYDVKM.

The genes are TRBV4-3 and TRBJ2-1, with D perhaps matching TRBD2 (5 bases). Germline V gives CDR1 LGHNA, CDR2 YSLEER. V was pared by 1 base and J by 4 bases, with 14 bases between. The CDR3 runs 16 residues. The CDR3 DNA follows: TGCGCCAGCAGCCAAGTTTCTATCGGGGTATACAATGAGCAGTTCTTC. It encodes CASSQVSIGVYNEQFF.

The chain combines TRBV6-5 with TRBJ1-4; 8 nucleotides agree with TRBD1. The germline V gene has CDR1 MNHEY and CDR2 SVGAGI. V lost 8 bases and J lost 7; bases outside the gene matches: 6. CDR3 length equals 13 residues. CDR3 sequence reads: CASWGQGAEKLFF. CDR3 in DNA: TGTGCCAGCTGGGGGCAGGGGGCTGAAAAACTGTTTTTT.

This chain uses TRBV2 with TRBJ1-5; D is possibly TRBD1 (6 bases). CDR1 SNHLY and CDR2 FYNNEI come from the germline V gene. V lost 3 bases to trimming and J lost 7 bases, with 16 bases between them. CDR3 length: 15 amino acids. In DNA form, the CDR3 reads TGTGCCAGCAGTGAGTCCGCAGGGGAAGGACAGCCCCAGCATTTT. Translated, it gives CASSESAGEGQPQHF.

The chain recombines TRBV2 with TRBJ2-2; 9 bases map to TRBD1. Germline assignment: CDR1 SNHLY and CDR2 FYNNEI. V was clipped by 7 bases and J by 6 bases; unmatched bases: 6. This CDR3 is built from 14 residues. CDR3 residues: CASNPRQGAGELFF. CDR3 sequence (DNA): TGTGCCAGCAACCCGAGACAGGGGGCCGGGGAGCTGTTTTTT.

The V call is TRBV5-1, the J call TRBJ2-5; 10 bases are a match to TRBD2. Germline values: CDR1 SGHRS, CDR2 YFSETQ. V trimming: 0 bases; J trimming: 13 bases; junction bases outside the gene matches: 9. The CDR3 length is 14 residues. Here the CDR3 reads CASSLDLAGDPGYF. DNA for the CDR3: TGCGCCAGCAGCTTGGATCTAGCGGGGGACCCCGGGTACTTC.

V gene TRBV15 combines with J gene TRBJ1-5; D is unresolved. Trimming cost V 0 bases and J 9 bases, with 18 bases left between them. This CDR3 region has 16 residues. CDR1 is LNHNV and CDR2 is YYDKDF in the germline V gene (reference sequence). CDR3 nucleotides: TGTGCCACCAGCAGAGATTGGTCAAAGCCAGGCCGGCCCCAGCATTTT. Translation: CATSRDWSKPGRPQHF.